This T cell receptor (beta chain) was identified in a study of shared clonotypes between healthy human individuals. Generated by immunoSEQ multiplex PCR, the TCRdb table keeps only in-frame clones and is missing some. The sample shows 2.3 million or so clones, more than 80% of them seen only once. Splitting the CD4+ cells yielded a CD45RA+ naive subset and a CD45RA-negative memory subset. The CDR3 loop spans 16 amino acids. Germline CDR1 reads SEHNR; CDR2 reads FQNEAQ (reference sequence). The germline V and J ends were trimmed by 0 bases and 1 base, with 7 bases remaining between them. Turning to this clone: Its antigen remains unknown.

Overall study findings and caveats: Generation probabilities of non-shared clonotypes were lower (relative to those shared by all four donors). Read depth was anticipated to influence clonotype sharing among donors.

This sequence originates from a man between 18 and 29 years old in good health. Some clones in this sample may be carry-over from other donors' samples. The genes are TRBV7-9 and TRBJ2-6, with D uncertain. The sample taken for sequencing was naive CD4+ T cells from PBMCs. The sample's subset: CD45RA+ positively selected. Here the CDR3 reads CASSLAFGSGANVLTF. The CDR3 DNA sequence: TGTGCCAGCAGCTTAGCGTTCGGTTCTGGGGCCAACGTCCTGACTTTC.